This passage covers 20 T cell receptor beta chains from one sample sequenced in a study of identical twins. TCRdb re-derived calls from the 5' RACE reads in MiXCR, one entry per CDR3 protein. This sample yields 500,000 to 550,000 distinct CDR3 sequences, of which roughly a fifth are seen a single time; approximately 0.95% belongs to the top ten. Another study also made use of these data, one on T cells expressing NK-cell markers.

The sample consisted of CD4+ T cells sorted from blood. These receptors were taken from a woman between 18 and 29 years old in good health.

This clonotype showed up just a few times. The chain links TRBV5-1 to TRBJ2-1; D may be TRBD2 (6 bases). The CDR3 runs 12 residues. The ends were cut back, 3 bases at V and 9 bases at J, with 10 bases in the middle. Germline V CDR1 and CDR2: SGHRS, YFSETQ. In nucleotides, the CDR3 is TGCGCCAGCAGCTCCCCGGGACTTGAGCAGTTCTTC. It is translated as CASSSPGLEQFF.

The sample holds a few counts of this clonotype. The CDR3 bases are TGTGCCAGCAGCTCTGAAGTATACAATGAGCAGTTCTTC. As protein: CASSSEVYNEQFF. V and J are TRBV9 and TRBJ2-1; no reliable D call. Germline V lookup: CDR1 SGDLS, CDR2 YYNGEE. The ends were cut back, 4 bases at V and 4 bases at J, with 9 bases in the middle. This CDR3 has 13 amino acids.

The gene calls are TRBV4-3 and TRBJ2-3; D not certain. There are 15 residues in the CDR3. Germline-derived CDR1 and CDR2 are LGHNA and YSLEER. V was clipped by 1 base and J by 3 bases, with 11 bases between them. The CDR3 reads CASSQGPLPTDTQYF. The DNA of the CDR3 is TGCGCCAGCAGCCAAGGTCCCTTACCTACAGATACGCAGTATTTT.

This clonotype has at least ten counts. The chain is built from TRBV20-1 and TRBJ2-1; no clear D gene. The CDR3 length is 12 residues. The germline CDR1 and CDR2 sequences are DFQATT and SNEGSKA (reference sequence). Trimming left V 1 base short and J 5 bases short, with 6 bases between. The CDR3: CSARGADNEQFF. DNA for the CDR3: TGCAGTGCTAGAGGGGCGGACAATGAGCAGTTCTTC.

This clonotype has just a few counts. As DNA, the CDR3 is TGCAGTGCTTTGGGACACCCGAAAAACACTGAAGCTTTCTTT. Its translation: CSALGHPKNTEAFF. V usage is TRBV20-1 and J usage is TRBJ1-1, with D tentatively TRBD1 (6 bases). Germline CDR1 DFQATT, CDR2 SNEGSKA (reference sequence). CDR3 size: 14 residues. V was shortened by 5 bases and J by 2 bases, with 15 bases between the two germline ends.

This clonotype was recorded a few times. This chain connects TRBV29-1 to TRBJ2-7; 8 bases fit TRBD1. The trim removed 4 bases at V and 5 bases at J, leaving 7 bases unmatched. Germline CDR1 and CDR2: SQVTM and ANQGSEA. This CDR3 is built from 13 residues. The CDR3 bases are TGCAGCGTTGCAAGCAGGGGGCGTGACGAGCAGTACTTC. It translates to CSVASRGRDEQYF.

The chain couples TRBV6-2 or TRBV6-3 to TRBJ2-7, with 8 positions matching TRBD2. V lost 5 bases to trimming and J lost 0 bases; unmatched junction nucleotides: 9. The CDR3 sequence is 16 residues long. Germline V CDR1 and CDR2: MNHEY, SVGEGT. The CDR3: CASSPRGGGSSYEQYF. In DNA, the CDR3 is TGTGCCAGCAGTCCCCGGGGGGGCGGATCCTCCTACGAGCAGTACTTC.

This rearrangement joins TRBV29-1 to TRBJ2-3, with D unclear. The CDR3 runs to 14 residues. The germline gives CDR1 SQVTM, CDR2 ANQGSEA. Trimming removed 4 bases at V and 0 bases at J, with 11 bases between. The CDR3, as DNA: TGCAGCGTTGGAACGATTACTAGCACAGATACGCAGTATTTT. The encoded protein is CSVGTITSTDTQYF.

The chain combines TRBV7-2 with TRBJ2-3, with D hard to call. Trimming left V 8 bases short and J 4 bases short, with 13 bases between. Germline CDR1 SGHTA, CDR2 FQGNSA. The CDR3 spans 13 residues. The CDR3 here is CASGRGVSDTQYF. The CDR3 nucleotides are TGTGCCAGCGGCCGTGGGGTATCAGATACGCAGTATTTT.

J is TRBJ1-3 and V is TRBV12-3 or TRBV12-4; D gene uncertain. V gave up 3 bases and J gave up 5 bases, with 14 bases separating them. This CDR3 spans 15 amino acids. The CDR3 DNA reads as TGTGCCAGCAGTTTCTACGAGGGTGCCAGAAACACCATATATTTT. Residues: CASSFYEGARNTIYF.

The table lists this clonotype with many counts. V and J are TRBV15 and TRBJ1-1; D is undetermined. The V gene lost 3 bases and the J gene lost 7 bases, with 15 bases spanning the gap. The germline gives CDR1 LNHNV, CDR2 YYDKDF (reference sequence). The CDR3 has 14 amino acids. CDR3 amino acids: CATSSTIETGEAFF. Written as DNA, the CDR3 is TGTGCCACCAGCAGTACTATTGAGACGGGTGAAGCTTTCTTT.

V usage is TRBV5-1 and J usage is TRBJ2-5, with 8 bases fitting TRBD1. The V segment lost 6 bases and the J segment 3 bases; nucleotides outside the gene matches: 7. This CDR3 has 14 residues. Germline V gene sequence: CDR1 SGHRS, CDR2 YFSETQ. Here the CDR3 reads CASTDLTGEETQYF. For the CDR3, the DNA is TGCGCCAGCACCGATCTGACAGGGGAAGAGACCCAGTACTTC.

This clonotype was counted only a few times. The chain uses TRBV10-3 and TRBJ2-1, with 7 bases fitting TRBD1. Looked up from germline, CDR1 is ENHRY and CDR2 is SYGVKD. This CDR3 has 16 amino acids. The ends lost 4 bases at V and 8 bases at J; junction bases unmatched: 14. The CDR3 region is CAISAGRQGIGDEQFF. DNA for the CDR3: TGTGCCATCAGTGCCGGCCGACAGGGTATAGGGGATGAGCAGTTCTTC.

This clonotype was seen repeatedly, ten times or more. V is TRBV5-1 and J is TRBJ1-4; 7 bases are a match to TRBD1. The germline gives CDR1 SGHRS, CDR2 YFSETQ. This CDR3 region has 14 residues. The junction had 4 bases not matched to a gene; V was cut back by 3 bases and J by 5 bases. In DNA, the CDR3 is TGCGCCAGCAGCTGGGACAGTTCGAATGAAAAACTGTTTTTT. Its protein product is CASSWDSSNEKLFF.

There are a few counts of this clonotype. This rearrangement joins TRBV15 to TRBJ2-1; 14 nucleotides align to TRBD2. CDR3 length equals 20 residues. With V trimmed by 3 bases and J by 7 bases, 17 bases remained unmatched. The germline V gene encodes CDR1 LNHNV and CDR2 YYDKDF (reference sequence). The CDR3 protein is CATSRFRPPGLAGGWNEQFF. In nucleotides, the CDR3 is TGTGCCACCAGCAGGTTCCGGCCCCCCGGACTAGCGGGAGGCTGGAATGAGCAGTTCTTC. Full variable domain (rest looked up from reference TRBV15 and TRBJ2-1): DAMVIQNPRYQVTQFGKPVTLSCSQTLNHNVMYWYQQKSSQAPKLLFHYYDKDFNNEADTPDNFQSRRPNTSFCFLDIRSPGLGDTAMYLCATSRFRPPGLAGGWNEQFFGPGTRLTVL.

This clonotype was seen more than once but under ten times. The chain combines TRBV20-1 with TRBJ1-2; the D gene is possibly TRBD1 (5 bases). Between the trimmed V and J ends, which lost 2 bases and 8 bases, there was a span of 12 bases. Germline V lookup: CDR1 DFQATT, CDR2 SNEGSKA (reference sequence). The CDR3 totals 12 residues. The CDR3 region is CSARSGANGYTF. The CDR3 region has the DNA TGCAGTGCTAGATCCGGGGCGAACGGCTACACCTTC.

The V and J genes are TRBV7-7 and TRBJ2-3, with D unclear. The CDR3 has 17 amino acids. Germline V gene data show CDR1 as SSHAT and CDR2 as FNYEAQ (reference sequence). In DNA, the CDR3 is TGTGCTGCGGTAAAATTTCGAGTGGCCCGGTGCACAGATACGCAGTATTTT. This translates into CAAVKFRVARCTDTQYF.

J is TRBJ1-4 and V is TRBV7-9; a possible D gene is TRBD1 (5 bases). The CDR3 is made up of 15 amino acids. V lost 2 bases and J lost 7, with 14 bases in between. Looked up from germline, CDR1 is SEHNR and CDR2 is FQNEAQ (reference sequence). CDR3 sequence (DNA): TGTGCCAGCAGCTTAAATGCAGGGAACACTGAAAAACTGTTTTTT. Encoded protein: CASSLNAGNTEKLFF.

The chain combines TRBV5-1 with TRBJ2-3, with TRBD1 identical over 8 bases. J gave up 5 bases and V 0 bases, and 8 bases lay outside the gene matches. This CDR3 contains 16 residues. The V gene's germline CDR1 is SGHRS and CDR2 YFSETQ. The CDR3, as DNA: TGCGCCAGCAGCTTGGAAGGCAGGGGGCTTGGAGATACGCAGTATTTT. Amino acid sequence: CASSLEGRGLGDTQYF.

This clonotype was seen a few times. This chain connects TRBV12-3 or TRBV12-4 to TRBJ2-1, with 10 bases aligning to TRBD2. V trimming: 6 bases; J trimming: 3 bases; junction bases outside the gene matches: 5. The CDR3 spans 15 residues. As DNA, the CDR3 is TGTGCCAGCAGGCATCCTAGCGGGGGCTACAATGAGCAGTTCTTC. It is translated as CASRHPSGGYNEQFF.